The 6 T cell receptor beta chains below come from one sample, sequenced in a study of blood T cell repertoires in COVID-19. Data came from immunoSEQ multiplex PCR; TCRdb stores just in-frame clones and leaves some out. Of around 140,000 clones listed, 75% to 90% are singletons. Specimen: peripheral blood. The receptors here all came from a man aged 65 to 85 who had recovered from COVID-19.

The genes are TRBV3-1 (or the pseudogene TRBV3-2) and TRBJ1-2; D uncertain. This CDR3 comprises 13 residues. The V end was cut by 1 base, the J end by 4 bases, with 7 bases between. Germline CDR1 LGHDT, CDR2 YNNKEL (reference sequence). CDR3 bases: TGTGCCAGCAGCCAAGTCCAAGCCTATGGCTACACCTTC. This gives the protein CASSQVQAYGYTF.

The chain links TRBV5-1 to TRBJ2-5; the D gene is possibly TRBD2 (6 bases). CDR1 and CDR2 from the germline V gene are SGHRS and YFSETQ. The CDR3 consists of 13 residues. Deletions cut 7 bases from V and 5 bases from J, with 15 bases between. CDR3 bases: TGCGCCAGCGCCGCGGGGCAGGAGGAGACCCAGTACTTC. Encoded protein: CASAAGQEETQYF.

The chain recombines TRBV11-2 with TRBJ2-1; D possibly corresponds to TRBD1 (6 bases). Trimming removed 3 bases from V and 0 bases from J, with 15 bases in between. CDR1 SGHAT and CDR2 FQNNGV come from the germline V gene. The CDR3 is 17 amino acids. The CDR3 sequence is CASSFLGGLSSYNEQFF. The CDR3 bases are TGTGCCAGCAGCTTCTTAGGGGGATTAAGCTCCTACAATGAGCAGTTCTTC.

V gene TRBV28 combines with J gene TRBJ1-1; perhaps TRBD1 as D (6 bases). With 7 bases removed from V and 0 bases from J, the gap between germline ends came to 15 bases. Germline lookup yields CDR1 MDHEN and CDR2 SYDVKM. This CDR3 has 15 amino acids. In nucleotides, the CDR3 is TGTGCCAGCAATAAGGGGACAAAAATGAACACTGAAGCTTTCTTT. Translated: CASNKGTKMNTEAFF.

This chain links TRBV5-1 with TRBJ2-7, with TRBD2 matching over 7 bases. Unmatched junction bases numbered 3, after V lost 4 bases and J lost 2 bases. This CDR3 is built from 13 residues. Germline V gives CDR1 SGHRS, CDR2 YFSETQ. CDR3: CASSPGLAYEQYF. DNA of the CDR3: TGCGCCAGCAGCCCAGGACTAGCCTACGAGCAGTACTTC.

The chain joins TRBV6-6 to TRBJ2-2; 7 bases agree with TRBD1. The CDR3 is made up of 14 amino acids. Germline CDR1 MNHNY, CDR2 SVGAGI (reference sequence). The J segment lost 1 base and the V segment lost 6 bases, leaving 2 bases of the junction unmatched. CDR3 in amino acids: CASRGQLNTGELFF. The CDR3 DNA reads TGTGCCAGCAGGGGACAGTTGAACACCGGGGAGCTGTTTTTT.